A selection of T cell receptor beta chains follows, all from one sample in a study of T cells in Graves' hyperthyroidism and ophthalmopathy. From the multiplex PCR reads, TCRdb called clonotypes with MiXCR, one entry per CDR3 protein. The sample includes about 540,000 distinct CDR3 sequences, about 43% seen only once; the top ten take around 8%. Sequencing input: peripheral blood or thyroid tissue (not recorded which). All receptors derive from a woman younger than 35 with Graves' hyperthyroidism. CDR3s include the opening cysteine and the closing phenylalanine or tryptophan. Fields, in order: J gene, clone size, V gene, D gene, CDR3 DNA, CDR3 protein. The D gene is left open where the match is weak. The listing skips clone size in some rows; elsewhere it reads once, few, many or a size class.

j_gene: TRBJ2-5
abundance: .
v_gene: TRBV25-1
d_gene: TRBD2
CDR3nt: TGTGCCAGCAGACTAGCGGGAGTTGGCCAAGAGACCCAGTACTTC
CDR3aa: CASRLAGVGQETQYF

j_gene: TRBJ2-7
abundance: many
v_gene: TRBV20-1
d_gene: TRBD2
CDR3nt: TGCAGTGCTAAGGGGACGGCGGGAGCAATATACGAGCAGTACTTC
CDR3aa: CSAKGTAGAIYEQYF

j_gene: TRBJ1-6
abundance: .
v_gene: TRBV11-2
d_gene: .
CDR3nt: TGTGCCAGCAGCTCATCCCGGGAAAAAGGATCACCCCTCCACTTT
CDR3aa: CASSSSREKGSPLHF

j_gene: TRBJ1-2
abundance: many
v_gene: TRBV29-1
d_gene: .
CDR3nt: TGCAGCGTTGACGGGCAGGCTTATGGCTACACCTTC
CDR3aa: CSVDGQAYGYTF

j_gene: TRBJ2-7
abundance: many
v_gene: TRBV2
d_gene: TRBD1
CDR3nt: TGTGCCAGCACTGACGGACAGGGGGGTAAGGACGAGCAGTACTTC
CDR3aa: CASTDGQGGKDEQYF

j_gene: TRBJ2-6
abundance: .
v_gene: TRBV2
d_gene: TRBD2
CDR3nt: TGTGCCAGCACAACTAGCGCAGGGGCCAACGTCCTGACTTTC
CDR3aa: CASTTSAGANVLTF

j_gene: TRBJ1-2
abundance: many
v_gene: TRBV7-2
d_gene: .
CDR3nt: TGTGCCAGCAGCAGACCGTCATACTATGGCTACACCTTC
CDR3aa: CASSRPSYYGYTF

j_gene: TRBJ2-6
abundance: .
v_gene: TRBV7-6
d_gene: .
CDR3nt: TGTGCCAGCAGCGTTGCTCTACAGGATACTGGGGCCAACGTCCTGACTTTC
CDR3aa: CASSVALQDTGANVLTF

j_gene: TRBJ2-7
abundance: once
v_gene: TRBV5-1
d_gene: .
CDR3nt: TGCGCCAGCGCCTGGGACATCCATGGTCCCGAGCAGTACTTC
CDR3aa: CASAWDIHGPEQYF

j_gene: TRBJ1-2
abundance: many
v_gene: TRBV7-9
d_gene: .
CDR3nt: TGTGCCAGCAGCCCTAGTCAGGATGGCTACACCTTC
CDR3aa: CASSPSQDGYTF

j_gene: TRBJ2-2
abundance: once
v_gene: TRBV7-9
d_gene: TRBD1
CDR3nt: TGTGCCAGCAGCGGAAGGGACAGAAAAGGGACCGGGGAGCTGTTTTTT
CDR3aa: CASSGRDRKGTGELFF

j_gene: TRBJ2-7
abundance: once
v_gene: TRBV7-6
d_gene: .
CDR3nt: TGTGCCAGCAGCTTGCAGGGGGGGTACGAGCAGTACTTC
CDR3aa: CASSLQGGYEQYF

j_gene: TRBJ1-2
abundance: .
v_gene: TRBV7-2
d_gene: .
CDR3nt: TGTGCCAGCAAGGCGGGACTGGCAGCTAACTATGGCTACACCTTC
CDR3aa: CASKAGLAANYGYTF

j_gene: TRBJ2-7
abundance: .
v_gene: TRBV20-1
d_gene: TRBD2
CDR3nt: TGCAGTGCTAAAGGCGAAACTAGCGGGAGCCCGGAAGAGCAGTACTTC
CDR3aa: CSAKGETSGSPEEQYF